This entry concerns a single TCR beta chain. The data belong to a study of blood T cell repertoires in COVID-19. Overall study: Spain, Italy and the United States supplied samples that represented acute and convalescent COVID-19. Sample material is recorded as cDNA or gDNA derived from T cells, B-cell-depleted T cells, or PBMCs.

This CDR3 is built from 14 residues. The J segment lost 8 bases and the V segment lost 1 base, leaving 5 bases of the junction unmatched. Germline values: CDR1 SGHDN, CDR2 FVKESK. In the original analysis: Amplifying reference gene primers gave estimates of nucleated cell counts. The data were produced by immunoSEQ multiplex PCR, yet TCRdb's version contains in-frame clones alone and is incomplete. V, J and clone size are those of that table, while D and trimming were read from the DNA. The sample carries 100,000 to 110,000 clones, over 75% recorded once. The sequenced sample consisted of peripheral blood. The clonotype originates from a human donor in a cohort sampled during active COVID-19. The chain combines TRBV14 with TRBJ1-2; 9 bases agree with TRBD1. The CDR3 reads CASSQVGTGYGYTF. CDR3 DNA: TGTGCCAGCAGCCAAGTAGGGACAGGGTACGGCTACACCTTC.